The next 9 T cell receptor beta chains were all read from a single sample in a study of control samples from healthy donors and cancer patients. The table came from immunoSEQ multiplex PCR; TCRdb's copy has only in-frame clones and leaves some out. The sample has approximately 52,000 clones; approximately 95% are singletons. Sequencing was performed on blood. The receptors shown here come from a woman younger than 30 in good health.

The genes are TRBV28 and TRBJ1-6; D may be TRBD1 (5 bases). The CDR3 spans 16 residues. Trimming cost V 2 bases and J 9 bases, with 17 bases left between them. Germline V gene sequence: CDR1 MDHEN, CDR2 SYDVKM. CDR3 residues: CASSLRLVVGGSPLHF. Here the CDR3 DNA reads TGTGCCAGCAGTTTAAGGTTGGTCGTCGGGGGTTCACCCCTCCACTTT.

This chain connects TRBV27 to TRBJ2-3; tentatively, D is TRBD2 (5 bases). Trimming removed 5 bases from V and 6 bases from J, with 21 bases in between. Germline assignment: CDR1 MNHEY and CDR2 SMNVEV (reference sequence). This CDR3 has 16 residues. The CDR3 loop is CASSARTGSFTDTQYF. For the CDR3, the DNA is TGTGCCAGCAGTGCCCGGACTGGATCGTTCACGGATACGCAGTATTTT.

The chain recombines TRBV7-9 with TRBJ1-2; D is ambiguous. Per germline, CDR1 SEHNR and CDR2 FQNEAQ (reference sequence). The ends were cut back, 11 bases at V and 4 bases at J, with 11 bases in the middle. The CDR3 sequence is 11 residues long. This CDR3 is CASGGLYGYTF. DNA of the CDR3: TGTGCCTCCGGCGGTCTCTATGGCTACACCTTC.

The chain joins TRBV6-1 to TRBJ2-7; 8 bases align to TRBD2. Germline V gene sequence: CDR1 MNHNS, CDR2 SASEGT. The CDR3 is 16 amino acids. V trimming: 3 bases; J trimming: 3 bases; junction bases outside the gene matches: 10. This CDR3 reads CASSDPGGSKFYEQYF. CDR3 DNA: TGTGCCAGCAGTGACCCGGGGGGGTCGAAATTCTACGAGCAGTACTTC.

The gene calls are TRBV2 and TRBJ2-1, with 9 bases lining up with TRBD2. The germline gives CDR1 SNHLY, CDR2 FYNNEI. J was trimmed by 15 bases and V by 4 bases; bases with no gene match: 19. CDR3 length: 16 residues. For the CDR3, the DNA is TGTGCCAGCAGTGTACCGGGTAGCGGGGGCCTTTCTGTTCCGTTCTTC. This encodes CASSVPGSGGLSVPFF.

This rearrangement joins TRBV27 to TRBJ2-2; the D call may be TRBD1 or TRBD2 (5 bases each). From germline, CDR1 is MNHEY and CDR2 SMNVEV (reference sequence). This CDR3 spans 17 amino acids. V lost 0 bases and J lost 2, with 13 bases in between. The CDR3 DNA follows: TGTGCCAGCAGTTTATCACCGGGGCGACTTAACACCGGGGAGCTGTTTTTT. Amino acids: CASSLSPGRLNTGELFF.

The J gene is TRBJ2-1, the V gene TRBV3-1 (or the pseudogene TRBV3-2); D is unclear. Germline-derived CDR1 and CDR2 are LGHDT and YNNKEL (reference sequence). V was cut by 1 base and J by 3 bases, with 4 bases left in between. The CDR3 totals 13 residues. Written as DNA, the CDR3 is TGTGCCAGCAGCCAAGGGCGCTACAATGAGCAGTTCTTC. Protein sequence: CASSQGRYNEQFF.

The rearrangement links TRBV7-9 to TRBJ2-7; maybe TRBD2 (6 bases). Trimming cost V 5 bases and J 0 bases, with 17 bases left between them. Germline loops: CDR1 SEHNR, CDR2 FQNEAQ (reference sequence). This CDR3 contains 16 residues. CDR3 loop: CASSPLFRGTSYEQYF. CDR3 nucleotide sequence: TGTGCCAGCAGCCCTCTATTTCGCGGGACCTCCTACGAGCAGTACTTC.

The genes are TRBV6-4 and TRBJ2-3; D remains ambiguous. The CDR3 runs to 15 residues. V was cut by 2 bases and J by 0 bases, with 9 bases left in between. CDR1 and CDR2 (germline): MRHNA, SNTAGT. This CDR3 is CASSDIPASTDTQYF. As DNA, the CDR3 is TGTGCCAGCAGTGACATACCGGCGAGCACAGATACGCAGTATTTT.